This T cell receptor (beta chain) was identified in a study of shared clonotypes between healthy human individuals. Here immunoSEQ multiplex PCR was the method, and the copy in TCRdb shows in-frame clones only, minus some. The profile shows about 480,000 clones, around 79% of them singletons. There are 18 residues in the CDR3. V was cut by 4 bases and J by 0 bases, with 17 bases left in between. Germline V lookup: CDR1 SGHRS, CDR2 YFSETQ. The genes are TRBV5-1 and TRBJ2-6; D gene uncertain. This receptor was taken from a woman in her 40s in good health. Some clones in this sample may be carry-over from other donors' samples. Sequencing was carried out using PBMCs. CDR3 sequence (DNA): TGCGCCAGCAGCCAAGTGGCGTTTCTAAGCTCTGGGGCCAACGTCCTGACTTTC. It codes for CASSQVAFLSSGANVLTF.